This T cell receptor beta chain was recovered during a study of Ad26.COV2.S vaccination and SARS-CoV-2 variants. Findings and limits, study-wide: Vaccine recipients showed a spike-specific TCR breadth that was higher than in placebo recipients.

This clone was picked up a small number of times. Its antigen is still unknown. The CDR3 is 14 amino acids. J was trimmed by 6 bases and V by 1 base; bases with no gene match: 2. CDR1 and CDR2 from the germline V gene are SEHNR and FQNEAQ (reference sequence). Treatment: around 19 received Ad26.COV2.S at low or high dose, single or two shots; roughly five received placebo; per-sample allocation not given. Repertoires come from day 63 after the first vaccine or placebo injection. The data were produced by immunoSEQ multiplex PCR, yet TCRdb's version contains in-frame clones alone and is incomplete. The table has roughly 460,000 clones, 80% to 90% seen once.

This clonotype originated in a person between 18 and 60 years old who received the Ad26.COV2.S COVID-19 vaccine or a placebo. The starting material was peripheral blood, obtained in a trial of Ad26.COV2.S vaccine versus placebo. This chain uses TRBV7-9 with TRBJ1-2, with 10 nucleotides matching TRBD1. The CDR3 nucleotides read TGTGCCAGCAGCTTAGGCGGGACAGGGGATGGCTACACCTTC. Protein sequence: CASSLGGTGDGYTF. The whole variable domain, filled in from reference TRBV7-9 and TRBJ1-2, reads DTGVSQNPRHKITKRGQNVTFRCDPISEHNRLYWYRQTLGQGPEFLTYFQNEAQLEKSRLLSDRFSAERPKGSFSTLEIQRTEQGDSAMYLCASSLGGTGDGYTFGSGTRLTVV.